A single sample is the source of the 7 T cell receptor beta chains below, sequenced in a study of tumor-infiltrating lymphocytes in localized non-small cell lung cancer. Method: immunoSEQ multiplex PCR; TCRdb's copy keeps in-frame clones and lacks some. The sample yields about 12,000 clones, 80% to 90% seen once. Sample: uninvolved lung tissue not adjacent to the tumor. The receptors here all came from a human donor with non-small cell lung cancer.

The chain joins TRBV12-5 to TRBJ2-7; D could derive from TRBD1 or TRBD2 (5 bases each). Trimming took off 1 base at V and 5 bases at J, with 9 bases between the two ends. The CDR3 length is 13 residues. Germline CDR1 is LGHNT and CDR2 is FRNRAP. The DNA of the CDR3 is TGTGCTAGTGGTTTGGAGGGACGGGACGAGCAGTACTTC. Amino acids: CASGLEGRDEQYF.

This clone showed up just a few times. V and J are TRBV5-1 and TRBJ2-7; TRBD2 matches 7 bases. V shed 4 bases and J 4 bases; nucleotides not matched to a gene: 14. This CDR3 region has 16 residues. Per germline, CDR1 SGHRS and CDR2 YFSETQ. CDR3 DNA: TGCGCCAGCAGCCGCCAGGGTGCGGGGGATGCTTACGAGCAGTACTTC. It yields the protein CASSRQGAGDAYEQYF.

The chain joins TRBV6-5 to TRBJ1-6; D call uncertain. In germline, CDR1 is MNHEY, CDR2 SVGAGI. With 7 bases removed from V and 0 bases from J, the gap between germline ends came to 7 bases. This CDR3 comprises 14 residues. CDR3 loop: CASTGSSYNSPLHF. For the CDR3, the DNA is TGTGCCAGCACGGGGAGCTCCTATAATTCACCCCTCCACTTT.

The chain uses TRBV11-3 and TRBJ1-6; a weak D match, TRBD1 (5 bases). Trimming shortened V by 1 base and J by 7 bases, and 8 bases separated the two germline ends. From germline, CDR1 is SGHNT and CDR2 YENEEA. The CDR3 totals 14 residues. CDR3 sequence (DNA): TGTGCCAGCAGCTTAGGAGACAGAAATTCACCCCTCCACTTT. Encoded protein: CASSLGDRNSPLHF.

V usage is TRBV2 and J usage is TRBJ2-7; 8 bases are a match to TRBD1. The germline V gene encodes CDR1 SNHLY and CDR2 FYNNEI. The CDR3 is 16 residues long. Losses at the gene ends were 6 bases for V and 1 base for J; bases not matched to a gene: 11. Written as DNA, the CDR3 is TGTGCCAGCAGACTCCATGGACAGGGCCGATCCTACGAGCAGTACTTC. This sequence encodes CASRLHGQGRSYEQYF.

This chain connects TRBV5-4 to TRBJ2-5; D tentatively fits TRBD1 or TRBD2 (5 bases each). This CDR3 is 13 amino acids long. Trimming cost V 0 bases and J 5 bases, with 8 bases left between them. Germline-derived CDR1 and CDR2 are SGHNT and YYREEE (reference sequence). The chain's CDR3 is CASSLGGAETQYF. The DNA of the CDR3 is TGTGCCAGCAGCTTGGGAGGGGCGGAGACCCAGTACTTC.

The chain combines TRBV5-6 with TRBJ1-2; D gene unclear. The germline V gene has CDR1 SGHDT and CDR2 YYEEEE. V gave up 5 bases and J gave up 3 bases, with 14 bases separating them. The CDR3 sequence is 14 residues long. The CDR3 sequence: CASSPDPGDYGYTF. CDR3 sequence (DNA): TGTGCCAGCAGTCCTGATCCGGGCGACTATGGCTACACCTTC.